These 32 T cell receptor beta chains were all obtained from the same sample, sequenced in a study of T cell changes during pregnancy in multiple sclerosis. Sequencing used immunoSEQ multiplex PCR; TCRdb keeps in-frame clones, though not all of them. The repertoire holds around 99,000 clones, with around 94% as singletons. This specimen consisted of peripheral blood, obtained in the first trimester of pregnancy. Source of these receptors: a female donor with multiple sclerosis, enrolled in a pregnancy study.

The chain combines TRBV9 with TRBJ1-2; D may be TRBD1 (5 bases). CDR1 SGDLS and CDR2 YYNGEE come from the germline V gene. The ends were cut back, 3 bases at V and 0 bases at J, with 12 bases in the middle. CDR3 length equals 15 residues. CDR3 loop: CASSAAATANYGYTF. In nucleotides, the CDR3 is TGTGCCAGCAGCGCTGCGGCGACAGCTAACTATGGCTACACCTTC.

CDR3 coding DNA: TGTGCCAGCAGCGCGAATAGCGGGAGGGCCCTCGAGCAGTACTTC. As protein: CASSANSGRALEQYF. This sequence joins TRBV11-2 and TRBJ2-7; 11 bases map to TRBD2. In germline, CDR1 is SGHAT, CDR2 FQNNGV. The ends lost 5 bases at V and 6 bases at J; junction bases unmatched: 9. The CDR3 consists of 15 residues.

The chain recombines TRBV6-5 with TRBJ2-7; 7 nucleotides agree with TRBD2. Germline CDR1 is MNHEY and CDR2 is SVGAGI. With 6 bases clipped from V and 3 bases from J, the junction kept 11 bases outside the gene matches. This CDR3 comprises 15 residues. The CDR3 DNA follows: TGTGCCAGCAGACTCCGGACTAGTGAAAGCTACGAGCAGTACTTC. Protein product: CASRLRTSESYEQYF.

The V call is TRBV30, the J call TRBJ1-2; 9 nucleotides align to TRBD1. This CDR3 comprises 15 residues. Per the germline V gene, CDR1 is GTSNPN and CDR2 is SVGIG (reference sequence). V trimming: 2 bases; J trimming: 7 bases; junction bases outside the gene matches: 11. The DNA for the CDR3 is TGTGCCTGGAGTCTTCAGGACAGGGGACGCCCTGGCTACACCTTC. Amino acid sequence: CAWSLQDRGRPGYTF.

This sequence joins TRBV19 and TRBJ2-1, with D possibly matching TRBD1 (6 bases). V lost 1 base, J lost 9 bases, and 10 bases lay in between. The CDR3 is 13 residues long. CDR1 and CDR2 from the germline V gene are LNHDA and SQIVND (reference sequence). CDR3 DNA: TGTGCCAGTAGTATAGGGACAGAGGGTGAGCAGTTCTTC. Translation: CASSIGTEGEQFF. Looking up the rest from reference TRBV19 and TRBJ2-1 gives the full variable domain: DGGITQSPKYLFRKEGQNVTLSCEQNLNHDAMYWYRQDPGQGLRLIYYSQIVNDFQKGDIAEGYSVSREKKESFPLTVTSAQKNPTAFYLCASSIGTEGEQFFGPGTRLTVL.

The CDR3 bases are TGTGCCAGCAGTGAACGTCCGGGAGTGGGTGAGCAGTTCTTC. Its translation: CASSERPGVGEQFF. This chain uses TRBV6-1 with TRBJ2-1, with D tentatively TRBD2 (6 bases). This CDR3 has 14 residues. V was clipped by 2 bases and J by 9 bases, with 14 bases between them. CDR1 is MNHNS and CDR2 is SASEGT in the germline V gene.

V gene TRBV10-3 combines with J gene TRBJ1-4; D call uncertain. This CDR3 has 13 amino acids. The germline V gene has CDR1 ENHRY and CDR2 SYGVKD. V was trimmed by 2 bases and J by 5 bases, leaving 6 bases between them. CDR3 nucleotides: TGTGCCATCAGTGAGCCCCAAAATGAAAAACTGTTTTTT. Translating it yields CAISEPQNEKLFF.

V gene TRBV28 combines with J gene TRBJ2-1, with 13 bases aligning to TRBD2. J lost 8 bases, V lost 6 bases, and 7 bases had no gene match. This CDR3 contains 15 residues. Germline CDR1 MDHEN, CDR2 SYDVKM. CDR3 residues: CASRRTSGRVHEQFF. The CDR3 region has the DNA TGTGCCAGCAGACGTACTAGCGGGAGGGTCCATGAGCAGTTCTTC.

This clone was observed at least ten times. The CDR3 nucleotides read TGCGCCAGCAGCGATGAATTGACTAGCGGTCTCACAGATACGCAGTATTTT. This sequence encodes CASSDELTSGLTDTQYF. The chain is built from TRBV5-1 and TRBJ2-3; 9 nucleotides line up with TRBD2. CDR1 is SGHRS, CDR2 YFSETQ, per germline. The CDR3 is 17 residues long. The junction had 11 bases not matched to a gene; V was cut back by 4 bases and J by 2 bases.

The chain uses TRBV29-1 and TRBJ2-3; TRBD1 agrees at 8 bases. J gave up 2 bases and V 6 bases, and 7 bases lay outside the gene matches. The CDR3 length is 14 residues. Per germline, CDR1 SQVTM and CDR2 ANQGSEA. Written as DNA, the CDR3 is TGCAGCGTCGTGCTACAGGGGGTCACAGATACGCAGTATTTT. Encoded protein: CSVVLQGVTDTQYF.

The CDR3 region is CASSSPLGLAGGDEQYF. The CDR3 DNA sequence: TGTGCCAGCAGTTCCCCCCTTGGGCTAGCGGGAGGGGACGAGCAGTACTTC. This chain uses TRBV28 with TRBJ2-7; 12 bases line up with TRBD2. Trimming removed 4 bases from V and 5 bases from J; junction bases left unmatched: 12. Germline CDR1 and CDR2: MDHEN and SYDVKM. CDR3 size: 17 residues.

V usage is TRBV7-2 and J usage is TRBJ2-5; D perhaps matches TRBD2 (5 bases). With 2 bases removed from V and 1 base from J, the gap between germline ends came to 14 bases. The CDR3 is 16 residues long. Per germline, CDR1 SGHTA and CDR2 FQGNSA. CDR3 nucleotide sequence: TGTGCCAGCAGCTTACAGAGCGGTAAAATCCAAGAGACCCAGTACTTC. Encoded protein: CASSLQSGKIQETQYF.

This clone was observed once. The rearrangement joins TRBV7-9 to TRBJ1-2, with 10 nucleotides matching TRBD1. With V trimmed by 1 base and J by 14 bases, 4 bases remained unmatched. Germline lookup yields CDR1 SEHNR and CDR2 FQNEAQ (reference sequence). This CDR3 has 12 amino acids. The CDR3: CASSLGQGAGTF. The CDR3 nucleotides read TGTGCCAGCAGCTTAGGACAGGGGGCAGGTACCTTC.

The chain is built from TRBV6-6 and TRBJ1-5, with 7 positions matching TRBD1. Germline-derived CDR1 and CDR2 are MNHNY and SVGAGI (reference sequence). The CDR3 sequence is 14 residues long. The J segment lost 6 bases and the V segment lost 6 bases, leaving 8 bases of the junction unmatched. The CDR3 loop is CASRGPGGGQPQHF. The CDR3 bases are TGTGCCAGCAGAGGACCAGGGGGTGGTCAGCCCCAGCATTTT.

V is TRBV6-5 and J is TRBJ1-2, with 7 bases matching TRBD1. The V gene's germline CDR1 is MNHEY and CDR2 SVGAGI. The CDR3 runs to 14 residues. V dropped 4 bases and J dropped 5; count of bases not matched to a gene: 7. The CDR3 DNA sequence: TGTGCCAGCAGTTCCGACAGGGCTCCTTATGGCTACACCTTC. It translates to CASSSDRAPYGYTF.

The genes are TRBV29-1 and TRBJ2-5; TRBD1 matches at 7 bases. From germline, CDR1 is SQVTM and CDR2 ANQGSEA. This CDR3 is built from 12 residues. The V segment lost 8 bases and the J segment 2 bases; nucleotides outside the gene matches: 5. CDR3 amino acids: CSSGTVQETQYF. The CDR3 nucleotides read TGCAGCTCCGGGACAGTTCAAGAGACCCAGTACTTC.

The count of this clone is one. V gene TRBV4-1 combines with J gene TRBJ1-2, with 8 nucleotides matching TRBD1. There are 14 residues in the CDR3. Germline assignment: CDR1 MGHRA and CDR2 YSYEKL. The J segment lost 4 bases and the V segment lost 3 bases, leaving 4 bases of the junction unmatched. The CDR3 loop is CASSQVGQVYGYTF. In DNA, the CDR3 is TGCGCCAGCAGCCAGGTGGGACAGGTCTATGGCTACACCTTC.

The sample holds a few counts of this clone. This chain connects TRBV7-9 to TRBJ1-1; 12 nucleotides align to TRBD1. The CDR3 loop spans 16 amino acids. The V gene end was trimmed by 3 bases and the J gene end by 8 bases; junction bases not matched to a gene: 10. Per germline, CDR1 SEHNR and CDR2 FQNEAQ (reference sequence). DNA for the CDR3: TGTGCCAGCAGCTTGATTCCGGGACAGGGGGCATCGGAAGCTTTCTTT. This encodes CASSLIPGQGASEAFF.

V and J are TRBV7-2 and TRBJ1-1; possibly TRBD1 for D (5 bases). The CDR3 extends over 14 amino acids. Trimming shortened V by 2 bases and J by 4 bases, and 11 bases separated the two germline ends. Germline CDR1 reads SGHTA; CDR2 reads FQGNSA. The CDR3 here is CASSLQGQVTEAFF. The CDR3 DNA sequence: TGTGCCAGCAGCTTACAGGGTCAAGTCACTGAAGCTTTCTTT.

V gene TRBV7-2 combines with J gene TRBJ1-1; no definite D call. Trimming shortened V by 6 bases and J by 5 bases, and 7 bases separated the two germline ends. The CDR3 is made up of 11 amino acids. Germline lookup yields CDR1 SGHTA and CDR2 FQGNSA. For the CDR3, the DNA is TGTGCCAGCAGACAAGTTACTGAAGCTTTCTTT. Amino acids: CASRQVTEAFF.

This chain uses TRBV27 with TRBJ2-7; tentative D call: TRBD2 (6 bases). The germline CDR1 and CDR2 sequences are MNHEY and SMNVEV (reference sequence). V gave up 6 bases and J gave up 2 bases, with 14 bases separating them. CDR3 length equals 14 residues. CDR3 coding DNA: TGTGCCAGCAGCAACGGGAGTCCGCCCTACGAGCAGTACTTC. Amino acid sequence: CASSNGSPPYEQYF.

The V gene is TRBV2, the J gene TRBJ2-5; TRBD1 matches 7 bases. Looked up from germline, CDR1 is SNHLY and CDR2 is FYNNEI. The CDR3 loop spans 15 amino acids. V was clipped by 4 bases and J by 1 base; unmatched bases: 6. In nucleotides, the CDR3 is TGTGCCAGCAGTGCCCTCGGGACAGCCCAAGAGACCCAGTACTTC. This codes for CASSALGTAQETQYF.

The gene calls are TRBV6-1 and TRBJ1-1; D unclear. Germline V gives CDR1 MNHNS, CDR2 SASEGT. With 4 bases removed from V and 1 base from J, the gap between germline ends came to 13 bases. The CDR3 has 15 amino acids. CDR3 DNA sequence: TGTGCCAGCAGTGGTTTTGACATGGAGAACACTGAAGCTTTCTTT. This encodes CASSGFDMENTEAFF.

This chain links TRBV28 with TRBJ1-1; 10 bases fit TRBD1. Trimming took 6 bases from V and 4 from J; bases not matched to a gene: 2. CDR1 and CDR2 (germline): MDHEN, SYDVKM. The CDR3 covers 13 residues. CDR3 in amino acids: CASSWTGGTEAFF. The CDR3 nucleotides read TGTGCCAGCAGCTGGACAGGGGGCACTGAAGCTTTCTTT. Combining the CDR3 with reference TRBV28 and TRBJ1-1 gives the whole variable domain DVKVTQSSRYLVKRTGEKVFLECVQDMDHENMFWYRQDPGLGLRLIYFSYDVKMKEKGDIPEGYSVSREKKERFSLILESASTNQTSMYLCASSWTGGTEAFFGQGTRLTVV.

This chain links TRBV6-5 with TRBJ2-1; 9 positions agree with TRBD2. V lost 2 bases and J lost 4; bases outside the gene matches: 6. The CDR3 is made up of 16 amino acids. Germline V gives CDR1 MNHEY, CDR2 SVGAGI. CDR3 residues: CASSYRGLAEYNEQFF. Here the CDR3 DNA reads TGTGCCAGCAGTTACCGGGGACTAGCAGAGTACAATGAGCAGTTCTTC.

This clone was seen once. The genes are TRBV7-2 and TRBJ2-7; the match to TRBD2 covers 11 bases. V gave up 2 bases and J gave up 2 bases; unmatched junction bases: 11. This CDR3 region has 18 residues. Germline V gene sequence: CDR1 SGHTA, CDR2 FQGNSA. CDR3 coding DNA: TGTGCCAGCAGCTTAACTAGCGGGAGTGCCGTCCCGCCCTACGAGCAGTACTTC. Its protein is CASSLTSGSAVPPYEQYF.

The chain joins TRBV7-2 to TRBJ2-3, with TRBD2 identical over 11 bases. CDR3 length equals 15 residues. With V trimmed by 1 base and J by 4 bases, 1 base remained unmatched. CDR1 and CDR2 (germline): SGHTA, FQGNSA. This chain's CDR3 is CASSLGLAGPDTQYF. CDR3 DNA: TGTGCCAGCAGCTTAGGACTAGCGGGACCAGATACGCAGTATTTT. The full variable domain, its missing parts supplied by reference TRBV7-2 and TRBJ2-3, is GAGVSQSPSNKVTEKGKDVELRCDPISGHTALYWYRQSLGQGLEFLIYFQGNSAPDKSGLPSDRFSAERTGGSVSTLTIQRTQQEDSAVYLCASSLGLAGPDTQYFGPGTRLTVL.

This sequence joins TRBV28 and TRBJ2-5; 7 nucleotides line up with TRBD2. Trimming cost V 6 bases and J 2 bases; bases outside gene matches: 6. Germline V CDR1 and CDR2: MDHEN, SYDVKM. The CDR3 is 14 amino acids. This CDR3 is CASRPGLEQETQYF. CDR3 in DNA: TGTGCCAGCAGACCTGGACTAGAACAAGAGACCCAGTACTTC.

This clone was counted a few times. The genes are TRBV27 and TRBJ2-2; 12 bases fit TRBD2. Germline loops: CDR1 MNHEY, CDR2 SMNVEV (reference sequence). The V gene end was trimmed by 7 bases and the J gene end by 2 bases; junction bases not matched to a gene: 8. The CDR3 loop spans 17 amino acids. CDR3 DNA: TGTGCCAGCACAACCTCGGGACTAGCGGGTAACACCGGGGAGCTGTTTTTT. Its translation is CASTTSGLAGNTGELFF.

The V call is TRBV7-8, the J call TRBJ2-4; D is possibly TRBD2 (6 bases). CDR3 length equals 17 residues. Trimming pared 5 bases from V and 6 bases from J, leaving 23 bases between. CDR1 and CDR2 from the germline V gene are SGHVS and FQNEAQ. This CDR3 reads CASSLGDWAGRGNIQYF. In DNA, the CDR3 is TGTGCCAGCAGCCTAGGGGATTGGGCGGGGCGGGGAAACATTCAGTACTTC.

The CDR3 is CASSQDTGFYNEQFF. The CDR3 region has the DNA TGCGCCAGCAGCCAAGATACAGGGTTCTACAATGAGCAGTTCTTC. The genes are TRBV4-1 and TRBJ2-1; TRBD1 is a possible D gene (6 bases). This CDR3 region has 15 residues. Trimming removed 0 bases from V and 3 bases from J, with 9 bases in between. Looked up from germline, CDR1 is MGHRA and CDR2 is YSYEKL.

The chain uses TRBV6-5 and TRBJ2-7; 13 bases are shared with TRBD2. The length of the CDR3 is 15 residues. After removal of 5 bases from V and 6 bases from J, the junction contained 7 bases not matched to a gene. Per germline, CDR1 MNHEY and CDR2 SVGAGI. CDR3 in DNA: TGTGCCAGCAGTCCAGGACTAGCGGGAGAGGTCGAGCAGTACTTC. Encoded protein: CASSPGLAGEVEQYF.